This T cell receptor beta chain is from a study of T cells in Graves' hyperthyroidism and ophthalmopathy. For Graves' hyperthyroidism to be stable, ophthalmopathy could not progress within 18 months. The source of the PBMCs was 8 to 10 ml of fresh peripheral blood. Amplified regions were TCR beta CDR3 sequences from RNA transcripts. During a first-round RT-PCR of the TCR CDR3, the HTBI primer set was used. TCRdb fed the multiplex PCR reads into MiXCR, producing one record per CDR3 protein. The table shows over 500,000 distinct CDR3 sequences, with around 15% occurring only once. Notes on the study in general: Blood also showed most of the thyroid clonotypes that were expanded above 0.001. From stable hyperthyroidism, ophthalmopathy was separated by a 13 V-J model.

V lost 5 bases, J lost 4 bases, and 15 bases stayed unmatched. Germline lookup yields CDR1 LGHNA and CDR2 YNFKEQ. CDR3 length: 17 residues. This clonotype was seen ten or more times. What it recognizes is unknown. The chain links TRBV4-2 to TRBJ2-5; 8 positions agree with TRBD2. The sequence was collected from a woman in her 40s with Graves' hyperthyroidism. The sample comprised blood. CDR3 DNA: TGTGCCAGCAGCACCCGCGCGTCCAGCGGGAGTGGAGAGACCCAGTACTTC. Encoded protein: CASSTRASSGSGETQYF.